The 14 T cell receptor beta chains presented below share a single source sample, sequenced in a study of blood T cell repertoires in COVID-19. Libraries were prepared by immunoSEQ multiplex PCR; TCRdb keeps only in-frame clonotypes and omits some of them. The sample includes around 230,000 clones, approximately 85% of them seen just once. Sequencing was performed on peripheral blood. These receptors were collected from a woman aged 60-75 years with active or convalescent COVID-19.

The chain recombines TRBV19 with TRBJ2-1; 8 bases fit TRBD1. This CDR3 region has 14 residues. In germline, CDR1 is LNHDA, CDR2 SQIVND (reference sequence). The ends lost 4 bases at V and 1 base at J; junction bases unmatched: 0. The CDR3 protein is CASSNRGSYNEQFF. The DNA of the CDR3 is TGTGCCAGTAGTAACAGGGGGTCCTACAATGAGCAGTTCTTC.

This chain uses TRBV11-2 with TRBJ2-3, with D perhaps TRBD1 (5 bases). This CDR3 spans 15 amino acids. The ends were cut back, 0 bases at V and 2 bases at J, with 9 bases in the middle. Germline V gives CDR1 SGHAT, CDR2 FQNNGV. The CDR3 loop reads CASSLDGANTDTQYF. CDR3 in DNA: TGTGCCAGCAGCTTAGATGGGGCCAACACAGATACGCAGTATTTT.

Written as DNA, the CDR3 is TGTGCCAGCAGCGTGACTAGACCAAACACCGGGGAGCTGTTTTTT. This translates into CASSVTRPNTGELFF. The chain links TRBV6-5 to TRBJ2-2, with D possibly TRBD2 on 6 matching bases. The CDR3 runs to 15 residues. From germline, CDR1 is MNHEY and CDR2 SVGAGI. V was pared by 6 bases and J by 2 bases, with 13 bases between.

The chain links TRBV6-4 to TRBJ2-1, with 8 bases lining up with TRBD1. CDR1 is MRHNA, CDR2 SNTAGT, per germline. The CDR3 runs 17 residues. V lost 3 bases, J lost 2 bases, and 9 bases stayed unmatched. The CDR3 nucleotides read TGTGCCAGCAGTGAAGGGGCAGGGGGCTCCCCCTACAATGAGCAGTTCTTC. Its protein product is CASSEGAGGSPYNEQFF.

J is TRBJ2-5 and V is TRBV4-1; 8 bases match TRBD2. V gave up 0 bases and J gave up 5 bases; unmatched junction bases: 8. Germline V lookup: CDR1 MGHRA, CDR2 YSYEKL. This CDR3 spans 16 amino acids. CDR3 sequence (DNA): TGCGCCAGCAGCCAAGATTATCGGCGGGGGGAGGAGACCCAGTACTTC. It yields the protein CASSQDYRRGEETQYF.

The gene calls are TRBV6-5 and TRBJ1-4; D perhaps matches TRBD1 (6 bases). Germline V gene data show CDR1 as MNHEY and CDR2 as SVGAGI. CDR3 length equals 14 residues. Trimming removed 5 bases from V and 6 bases from J, with 13 bases in between. DNA of the CDR3: TGTGCCAGCAGTCAGGGGTTGGGTGATGAAAAACTGTTTTTT. Translating it yields CASSQGLGDEKLFF.

The chain joins TRBV7-9 to TRBJ1-1; unclear D gene. The CDR3 spans 13 residues. Trimming removed 5 bases from V and 3 bases from J, with 10 bases in between. Germline CDR1 SEHNR, CDR2 FQNEAQ (reference sequence). The CDR3 nucleotides read TGTGCCAGCAGCCAACACCTTGACACTGAAGCTTTCTTT. Protein product: CASSQHLDTEAFF.

The chain uses TRBV6-5 and TRBJ1-5; 9 bases line up with TRBD1. With V trimmed by 3 bases and J by 6 bases, 6 bases remained unmatched. The CDR3 consists of 15 residues. Germline V CDR1 and CDR2: MNHEY, SVGAGI. The chain's CDR3 is CASSYYGTGTQPQHF. CDR3 DNA: TGTGCCAGCAGTTATTACGGGACAGGGACTCAGCCCCAGCATTTT.

This clone was recorded only once. This chain connects TRBV27 to TRBJ1-1; D call uncertain. The CDR3 covers 15 residues. V lost 0 bases to trimming and J lost 6 bases, with 14 bases between them. Germline V gives CDR1 MNHEY, CDR2 SMNVEV (reference sequence). Written as DNA, the CDR3 is TGTGCCAGCAGTTTATCGGGCGGGGTGAAAGCTGAAGCTTTCTTT. This sequence encodes CASSLSGGVKAEAFF.

This chain uses TRBV18 with TRBJ1-2; D is uncertain. CDR1 is KGHSH and CDR2 is LQKENI in the germline V gene. The CDR3 runs 12 residues. The germline V and J ends were trimmed by 5 bases and 5 bases, with 9 bases remaining between them. CDR3 loop: CASSEAGYGYTF. The CDR3 DNA reads TGTGCCAGCTCAGAGGCCGGGTATGGCTACACCTTC.

V gene TRBV27 combines with J gene TRBJ2-2; 8 nucleotides align to TRBD1. Per germline, CDR1 MNHEY and CDR2 SMNVEV (reference sequence). The CDR3 contains 15 residues. The V segment lost 5 bases and the J segment 4 bases; nucleotides outside the gene matches: 6. Written as DNA, the CDR3 is TGTGCCAGCAGTCCCTATGGACAGGGCACCGGGGAGCTGTTTTTT. This sequence encodes CASSPYGQGTGELFF.

This chain uses TRBV4-1 with TRBJ2-1; TRBD1 might be the D (6 bases). Trimming stripped 4 bases from V and 4 bases from J, with 14 bases between. The CDR3 runs 15 residues. CDR1 is MGHRA and CDR2 is YSYEKL in the germline V gene. CDR3 DNA sequence: TGCGCCAGCAGCCGAGACCGGACAGATTACAATGAGCAGTTCTTC. Its protein product is CASSRDRTDYNEQFF.

V is TRBV5-1 and J is TRBJ2-7; D is possibly TRBD1 (6 bases). Germline loops: CDR1 SGHRS, CDR2 YFSETQ. The CDR3 is 14 amino acids. V was clipped by 4 bases and J by 1 base, with 12 bases between them. CDR3 loop: CASSPGTPSYEQYF. In nucleotides, the CDR3 is TGCGCCAGCAGCCCGGGGACACCTTCCTACGAGCAGTACTTC.

This clone turned up a few times. The V gene is TRBV30, the J gene TRBJ1-6; possible D gene TRBD1, 5 bases. This CDR3 region has 14 residues. V shed 5 bases and J shed 3 bases, with 11 bases lying between them. Germline V gene data show CDR1 as GTSNPN and CDR2 as SVGIG (reference sequence). Here the CDR3 DNA reads TGTGCCTGGGGAACAGGAGACTATAATTCACCCCTCCACTTT. Amino acids: CAWGTGDYNSPLHF.